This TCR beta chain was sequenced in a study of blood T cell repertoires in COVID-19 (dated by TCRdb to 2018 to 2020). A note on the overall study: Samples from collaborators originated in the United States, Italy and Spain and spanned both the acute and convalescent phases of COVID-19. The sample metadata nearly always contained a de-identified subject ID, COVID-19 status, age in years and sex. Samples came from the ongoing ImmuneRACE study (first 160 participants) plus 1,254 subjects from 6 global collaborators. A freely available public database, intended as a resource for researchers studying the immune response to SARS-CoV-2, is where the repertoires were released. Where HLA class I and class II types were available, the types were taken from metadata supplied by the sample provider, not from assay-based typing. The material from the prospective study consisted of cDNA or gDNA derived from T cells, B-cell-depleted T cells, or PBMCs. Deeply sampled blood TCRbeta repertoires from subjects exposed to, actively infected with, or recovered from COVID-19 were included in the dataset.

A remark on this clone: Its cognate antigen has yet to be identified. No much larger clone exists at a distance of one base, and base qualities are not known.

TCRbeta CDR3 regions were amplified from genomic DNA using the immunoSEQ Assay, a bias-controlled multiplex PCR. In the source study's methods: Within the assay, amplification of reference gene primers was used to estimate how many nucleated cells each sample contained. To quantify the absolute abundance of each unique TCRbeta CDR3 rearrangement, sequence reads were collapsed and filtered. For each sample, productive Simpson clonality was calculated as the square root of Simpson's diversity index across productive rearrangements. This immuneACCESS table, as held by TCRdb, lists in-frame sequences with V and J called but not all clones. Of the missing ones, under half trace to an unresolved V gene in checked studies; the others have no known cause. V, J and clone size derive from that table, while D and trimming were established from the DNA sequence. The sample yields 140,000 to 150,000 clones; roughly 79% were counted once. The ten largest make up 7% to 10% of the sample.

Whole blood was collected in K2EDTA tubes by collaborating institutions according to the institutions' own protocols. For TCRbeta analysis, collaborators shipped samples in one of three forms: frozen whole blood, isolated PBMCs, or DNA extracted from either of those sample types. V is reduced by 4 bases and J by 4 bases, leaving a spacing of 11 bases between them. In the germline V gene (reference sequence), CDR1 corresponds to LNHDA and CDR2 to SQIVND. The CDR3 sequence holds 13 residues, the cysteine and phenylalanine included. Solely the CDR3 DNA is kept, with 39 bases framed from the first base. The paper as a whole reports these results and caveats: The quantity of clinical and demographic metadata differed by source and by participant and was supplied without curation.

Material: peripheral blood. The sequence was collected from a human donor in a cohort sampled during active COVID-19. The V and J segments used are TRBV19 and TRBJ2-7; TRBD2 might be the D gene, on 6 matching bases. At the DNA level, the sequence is TGTGCCAGTAGTAGGACGCGGGGTTACGAGCAGTACTTC. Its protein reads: CASSRTRGYEQYF.